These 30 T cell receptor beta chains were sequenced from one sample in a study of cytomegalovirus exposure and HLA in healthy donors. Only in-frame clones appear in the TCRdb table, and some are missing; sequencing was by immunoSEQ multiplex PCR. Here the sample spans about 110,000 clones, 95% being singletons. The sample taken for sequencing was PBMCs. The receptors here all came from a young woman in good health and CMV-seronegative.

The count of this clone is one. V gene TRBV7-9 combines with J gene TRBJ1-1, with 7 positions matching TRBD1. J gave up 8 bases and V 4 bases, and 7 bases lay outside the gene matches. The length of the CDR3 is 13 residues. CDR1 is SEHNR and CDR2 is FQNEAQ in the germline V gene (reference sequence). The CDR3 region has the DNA TGTGCCAGCAGCTCCCGGGACAGTACAGAAGCTTTCTTT. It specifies CASSSRDSTEAFF.

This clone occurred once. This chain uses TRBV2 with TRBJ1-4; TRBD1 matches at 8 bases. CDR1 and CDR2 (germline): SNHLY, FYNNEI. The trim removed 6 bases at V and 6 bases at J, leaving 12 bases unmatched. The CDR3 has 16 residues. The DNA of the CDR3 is TGTGCCAGCAGCGATCGGACAGGGTGGTTAGATGAAAAACTGTTTTTT. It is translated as CASSDRTGWLDEKLFF.

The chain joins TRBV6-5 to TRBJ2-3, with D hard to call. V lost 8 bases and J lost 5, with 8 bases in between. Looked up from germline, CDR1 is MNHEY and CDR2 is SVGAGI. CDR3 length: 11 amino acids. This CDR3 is CASRWLDTQYF. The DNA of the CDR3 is TGTGCCAGCCGCTGGCTAGATACGCAGTATTTT.

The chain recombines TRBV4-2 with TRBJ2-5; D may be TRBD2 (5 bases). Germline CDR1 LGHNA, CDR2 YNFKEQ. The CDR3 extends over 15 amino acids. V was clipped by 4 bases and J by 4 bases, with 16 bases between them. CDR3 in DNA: TGTGCCAGCAGCCCACGACTCTCGGGAATAGAGACCCAGTACTTC. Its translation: CASSPRLSGIETQYF.

CDR3 in amino acids: CASSQGLGRLPFTSYNEQFF. CDR3 nucleotide sequence: TGTGCCAGCAGCCAAGGTCTGGGCAGATTACCCTTCACCTCCTACAATGAGCAGTTCTTC. The rearrangement links TRBV14 to TRBJ2-1, with D hard to call. Trimming took 1 base from V and 0 from J, leaving 22 bases between them. The CDR3 runs to 20 residues. CDR1 is SGHDN, CDR2 FVKESK, per germline.

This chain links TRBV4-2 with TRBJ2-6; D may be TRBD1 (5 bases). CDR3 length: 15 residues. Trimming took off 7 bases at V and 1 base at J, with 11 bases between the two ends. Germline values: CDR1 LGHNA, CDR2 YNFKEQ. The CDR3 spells CASTRVTSGANVLTF. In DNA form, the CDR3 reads TGTGCCAGCACCAGGGTTACGTCTGGGGCCAACGTCCTGACTTTC.

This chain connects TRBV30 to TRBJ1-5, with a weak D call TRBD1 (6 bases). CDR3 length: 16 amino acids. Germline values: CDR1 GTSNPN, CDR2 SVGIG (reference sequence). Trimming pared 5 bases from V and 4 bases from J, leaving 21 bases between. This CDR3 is CAWDPGHNVGNQPQHF. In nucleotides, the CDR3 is TGTGCCTGGGATCCGGGACACAACGTGGGTAATCAGCCCCAGCATTTT.

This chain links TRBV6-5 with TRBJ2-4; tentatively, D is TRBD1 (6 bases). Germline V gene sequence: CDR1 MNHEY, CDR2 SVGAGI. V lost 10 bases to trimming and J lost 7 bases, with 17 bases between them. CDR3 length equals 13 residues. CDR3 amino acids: CATSHQGFNIQYF. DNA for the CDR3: TGTGCCACCTCACATCAGGGGTTTAACATTCAGTACTTC.

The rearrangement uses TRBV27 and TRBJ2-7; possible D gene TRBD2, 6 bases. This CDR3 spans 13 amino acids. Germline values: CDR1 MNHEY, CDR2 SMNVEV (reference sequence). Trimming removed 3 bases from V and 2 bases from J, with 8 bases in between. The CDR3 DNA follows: TGTGCCAGCAGTTTGCGGGGTGCCTACGAGCAGTACTTC. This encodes CASSLRGAYEQYF.

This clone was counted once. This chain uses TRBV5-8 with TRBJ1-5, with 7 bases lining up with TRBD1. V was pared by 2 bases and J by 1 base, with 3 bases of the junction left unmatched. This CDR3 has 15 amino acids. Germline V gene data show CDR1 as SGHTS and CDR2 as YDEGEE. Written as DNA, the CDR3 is TGTGCCAGCAGCTTTGGGACAGTGAGCAATCAGCCCCAGCATTTT. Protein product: CASSFGTVSNQPQHF.

The chain's CDR3 is CASGLDGNTEAFF. The CDR3 bases are TGTGCTAGTGGTTTGGACGGGAACACTGAAGCTTTCTTT. The chain joins TRBV12-5 to TRBJ1-1; D is uncertain. Germline V gene sequence: CDR1 LGHNT, CDR2 FRNRAP. The V and J ends lost 1 base and 1 base respectively, with 4 bases between them. CDR3 length equals 13 residues.

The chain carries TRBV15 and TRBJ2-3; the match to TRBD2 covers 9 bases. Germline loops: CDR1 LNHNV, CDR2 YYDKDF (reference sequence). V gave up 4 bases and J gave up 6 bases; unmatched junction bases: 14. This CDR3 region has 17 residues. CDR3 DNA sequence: TGTGCCACCAGCAAAATCTATTGGCGGCGGGGGGGGGATACGCAGTATTTT. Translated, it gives CATSKIYWRRGGDTQYF.

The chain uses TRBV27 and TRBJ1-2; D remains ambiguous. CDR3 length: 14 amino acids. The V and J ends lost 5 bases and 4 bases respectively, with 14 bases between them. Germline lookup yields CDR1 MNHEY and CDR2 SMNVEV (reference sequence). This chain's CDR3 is CASSPFEATYGYTF. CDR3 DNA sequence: TGTGCCAGCAGTCCCTTCGAGGCCACCTATGGCTACACCTTC.

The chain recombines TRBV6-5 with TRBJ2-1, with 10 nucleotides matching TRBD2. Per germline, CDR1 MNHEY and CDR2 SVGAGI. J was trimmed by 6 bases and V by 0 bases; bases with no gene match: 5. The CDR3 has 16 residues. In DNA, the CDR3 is TGTGCCAGCAGTTACTCGGCTAGCGGGGGTCGCAATGAGCAGTTCTTC. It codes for CASSYSASGGRNEQFF.

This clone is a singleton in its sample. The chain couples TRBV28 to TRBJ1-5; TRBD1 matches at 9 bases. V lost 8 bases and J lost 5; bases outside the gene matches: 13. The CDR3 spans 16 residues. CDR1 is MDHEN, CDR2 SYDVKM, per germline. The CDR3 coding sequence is TGTGCCAGCCGGAAAAGGTCCGGGACAGGGTATCAGCCCCAGCATTTT. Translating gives CASRKRSGTGYQPQHF.

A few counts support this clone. The CDR3 nucleotides are TGTGCCACCAGCAGAAAGCCAGGGCTAGCCAAAAACATTCAGTACTTC. Translating it yields CATSRKPGLAKNIQYF. The genes are TRBV15 and TRBJ2-4; the D gene is possibly TRBD1 (5 bases). The CDR3 is 16 residues long. V was trimmed by 2 bases and J by 0 bases, leaving 11 bases between them. Germline-derived CDR1 and CDR2 are LNHNV and YYDKDF (reference sequence). The full variable domain, rest sourced from reference TRBV15 and TRBJ2-4, is DAMVIQNPRYQVTQFGKPVTLSCSQTLNHNVMYWYQQKSSQAPKLLFHYYDKDFNNEADTPDNFQSRRPNTSFCFLDIRSPGLGDTAMYLCATSRKPGLAKNIQYFGAGTRLSVL.

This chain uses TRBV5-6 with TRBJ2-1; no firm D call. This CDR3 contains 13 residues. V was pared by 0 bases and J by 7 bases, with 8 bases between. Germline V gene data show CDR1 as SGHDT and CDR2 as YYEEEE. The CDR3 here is CASSLGSRNEQFF. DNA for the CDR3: TGTGCCAGCAGCTTGGGTAGTCGTAATGAGCAGTTCTTC.

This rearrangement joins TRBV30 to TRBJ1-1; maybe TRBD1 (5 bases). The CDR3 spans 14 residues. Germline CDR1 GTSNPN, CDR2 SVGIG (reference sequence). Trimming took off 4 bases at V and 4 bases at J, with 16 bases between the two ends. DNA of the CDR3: TGTGCCTGGAACCCCAGGGTGCAGGGCACTGAAGCTTTCTTT. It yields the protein CAWNPRVQGTEAFF.

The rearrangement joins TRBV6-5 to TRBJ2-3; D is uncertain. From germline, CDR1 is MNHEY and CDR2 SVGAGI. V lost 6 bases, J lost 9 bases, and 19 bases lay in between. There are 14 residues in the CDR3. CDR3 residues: CASRTSPRARTQYF. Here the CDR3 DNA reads TGTGCCAGCAGAACCTCCCCTCGAGCGCGAACGCAGTATTTT.

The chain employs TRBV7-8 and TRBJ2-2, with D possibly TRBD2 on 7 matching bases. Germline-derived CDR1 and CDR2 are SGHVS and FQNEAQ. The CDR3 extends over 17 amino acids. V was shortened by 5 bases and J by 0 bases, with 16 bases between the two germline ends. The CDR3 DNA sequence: TGTGCCAGCAGCCTCGGAGGGGGGGCCCCGAACACCGGGGAGCTGTTTTTT. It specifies CASSLGGGAPNTGELFF.

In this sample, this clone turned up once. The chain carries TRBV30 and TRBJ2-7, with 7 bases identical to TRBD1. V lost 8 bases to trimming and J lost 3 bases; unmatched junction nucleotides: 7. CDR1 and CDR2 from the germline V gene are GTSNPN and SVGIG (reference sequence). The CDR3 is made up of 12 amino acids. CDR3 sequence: CAISRDSYEQYF. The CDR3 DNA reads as TGTGCCATTTCCCGGGACAGCTACGAGCAGTACTTC.

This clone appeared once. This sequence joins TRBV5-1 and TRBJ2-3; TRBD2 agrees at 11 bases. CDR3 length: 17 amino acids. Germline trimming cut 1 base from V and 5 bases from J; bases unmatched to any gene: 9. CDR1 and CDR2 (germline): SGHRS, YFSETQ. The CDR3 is CASSLYLLAGAGDTQYF. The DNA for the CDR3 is TGCGCCAGCAGCTTGTACCTACTAGCGGGGGCGGGAGATACGCAGTATTTT.

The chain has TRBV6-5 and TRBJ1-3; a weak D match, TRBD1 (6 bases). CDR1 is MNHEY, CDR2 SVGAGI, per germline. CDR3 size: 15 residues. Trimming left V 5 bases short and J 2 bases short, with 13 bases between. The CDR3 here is CASSRGGSTGNTIYF. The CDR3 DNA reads TGTGCCAGCAGTAGGGGGGGGAGCACTGGAAACACCATATATTTT.

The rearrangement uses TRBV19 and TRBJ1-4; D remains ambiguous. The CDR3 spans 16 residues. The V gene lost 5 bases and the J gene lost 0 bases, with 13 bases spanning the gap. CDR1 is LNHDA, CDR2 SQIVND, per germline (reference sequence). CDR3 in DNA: TGTGCCAGTAGTCCACAACCAATTGCAACTAATGAAAAACTGTTTTTT. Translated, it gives CASSPQPIATNEKLFF.

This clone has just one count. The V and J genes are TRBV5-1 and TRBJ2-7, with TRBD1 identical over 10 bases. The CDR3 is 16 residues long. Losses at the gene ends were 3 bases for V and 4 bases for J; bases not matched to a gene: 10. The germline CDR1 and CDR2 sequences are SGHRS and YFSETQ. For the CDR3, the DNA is TGCGCCAGCAGCTCCTGGGGGACAGGGGCGGGATACGAGCAGTACTTC. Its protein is CASSSWGTGAGYEQYF.

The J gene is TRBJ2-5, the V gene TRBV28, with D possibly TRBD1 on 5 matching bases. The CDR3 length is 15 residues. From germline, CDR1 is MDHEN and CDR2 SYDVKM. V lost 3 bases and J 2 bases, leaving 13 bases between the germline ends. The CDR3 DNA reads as TGTGCCAGCAGTTTCCCCGCGGCAGGGCAAGAGACCCAGTACTTC. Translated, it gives CASSFPAAGQETQYF.

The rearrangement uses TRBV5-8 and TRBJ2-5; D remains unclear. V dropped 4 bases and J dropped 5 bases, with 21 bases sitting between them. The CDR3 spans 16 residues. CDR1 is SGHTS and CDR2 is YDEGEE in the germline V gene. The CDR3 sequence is CASSASLERPWETQYF. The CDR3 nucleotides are TGTGCCAGCAGCGCATCGCTAGAGAGGCCATGGGAGACCCAGTACTTC.

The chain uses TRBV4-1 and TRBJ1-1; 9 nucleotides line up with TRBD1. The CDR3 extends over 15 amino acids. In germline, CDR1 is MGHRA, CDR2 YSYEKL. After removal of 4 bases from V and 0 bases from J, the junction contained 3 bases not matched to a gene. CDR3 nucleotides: TGCGCCAGCAGCCCACAGGGGGCCATGAACACTGAAGCTTTCTTT. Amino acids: CASSPQGAMNTEAFF.

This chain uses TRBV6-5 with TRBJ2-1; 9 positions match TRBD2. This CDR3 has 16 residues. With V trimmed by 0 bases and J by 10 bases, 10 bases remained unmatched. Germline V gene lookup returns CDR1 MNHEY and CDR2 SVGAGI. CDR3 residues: CASSYSYVAGALEQFF. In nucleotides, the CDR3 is TGTGCCAGCAGTTACTCGTATGTAGCGGGGGCGCTGGAGCAGTTCTTC.

The CDR3 reads CASRKTGPGANVLTF. CDR3 nucleotide sequence: TGTGCCAGCAGGAAGACAGGTCCTGGGGCCAACGTCCTGACTTTC. This sequence joins TRBV2 and TRBJ2-6; D perhaps matches TRBD1 (6 bases). This CDR3 spans 15 amino acids. The germline CDR1 and CDR2 sequences are SNHLY and FYNNEI. The germline V and J ends were trimmed by 6 bases and 2 bases, with 11 bases remaining between them.